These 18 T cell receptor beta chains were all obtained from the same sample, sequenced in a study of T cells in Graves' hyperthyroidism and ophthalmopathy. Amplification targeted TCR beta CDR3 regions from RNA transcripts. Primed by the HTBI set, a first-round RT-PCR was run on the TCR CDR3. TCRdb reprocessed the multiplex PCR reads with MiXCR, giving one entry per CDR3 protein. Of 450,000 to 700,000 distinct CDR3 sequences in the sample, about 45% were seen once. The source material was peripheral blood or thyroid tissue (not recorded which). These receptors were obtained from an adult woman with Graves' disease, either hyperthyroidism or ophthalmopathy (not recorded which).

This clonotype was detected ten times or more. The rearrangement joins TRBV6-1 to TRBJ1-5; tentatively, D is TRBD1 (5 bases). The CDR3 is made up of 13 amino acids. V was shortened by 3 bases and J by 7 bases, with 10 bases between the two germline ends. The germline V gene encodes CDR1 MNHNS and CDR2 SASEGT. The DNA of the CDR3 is TGTGCCAGCAGTGATAGGGGACGACAGCCCCAGCATTTT. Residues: CASSDRGRQPQHF.

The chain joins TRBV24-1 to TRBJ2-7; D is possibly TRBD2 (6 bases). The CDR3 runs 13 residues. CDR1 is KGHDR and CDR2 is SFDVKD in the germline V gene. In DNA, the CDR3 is TGTGCTATGAGTAGCGGCCGGAACTACGAGCAGTACTTC. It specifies CAMSSGRNYEQYF.

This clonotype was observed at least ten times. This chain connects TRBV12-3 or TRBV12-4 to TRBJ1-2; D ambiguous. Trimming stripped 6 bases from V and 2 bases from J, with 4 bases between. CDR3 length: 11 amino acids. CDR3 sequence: CASSWNYGYTF. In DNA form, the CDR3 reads TGTGCCAGCAGCTGGAACTATGGCTACACCTTC.

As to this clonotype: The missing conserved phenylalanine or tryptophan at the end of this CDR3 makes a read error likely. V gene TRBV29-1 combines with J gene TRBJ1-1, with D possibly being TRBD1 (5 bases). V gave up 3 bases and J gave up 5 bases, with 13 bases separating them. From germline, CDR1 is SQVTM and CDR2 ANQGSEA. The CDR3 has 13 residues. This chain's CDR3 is CSVERDSATEAFL. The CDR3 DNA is TGCAGCGTTGAGCGCGACAGTGCAACTGAAGCTTTCCTT.

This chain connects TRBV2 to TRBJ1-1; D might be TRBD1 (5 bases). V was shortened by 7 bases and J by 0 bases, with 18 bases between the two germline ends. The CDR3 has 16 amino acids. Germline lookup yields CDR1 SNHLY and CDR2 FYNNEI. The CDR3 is CASNLAGAVLNTEAFF. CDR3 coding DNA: TGTGCCAGCAATCTCGCCGGGGCAGTCCTGAACACTGAAGCTTTCTTT.

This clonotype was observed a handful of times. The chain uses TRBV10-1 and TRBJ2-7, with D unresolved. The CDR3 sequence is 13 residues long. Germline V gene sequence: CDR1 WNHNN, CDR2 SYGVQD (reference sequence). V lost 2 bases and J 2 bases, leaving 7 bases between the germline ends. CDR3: CASSETGPYEQYF. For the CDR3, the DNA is TGCGCCAGCAGTGAGACCGGGCCCTACGAGCAGTACTTC.

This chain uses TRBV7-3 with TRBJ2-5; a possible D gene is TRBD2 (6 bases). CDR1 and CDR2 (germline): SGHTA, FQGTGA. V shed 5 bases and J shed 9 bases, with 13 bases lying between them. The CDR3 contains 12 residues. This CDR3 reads CASSPGGKSQYF. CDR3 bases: TGTGCCAGCAGCCCGGGCGGGAAATCCCAGTACTTC.

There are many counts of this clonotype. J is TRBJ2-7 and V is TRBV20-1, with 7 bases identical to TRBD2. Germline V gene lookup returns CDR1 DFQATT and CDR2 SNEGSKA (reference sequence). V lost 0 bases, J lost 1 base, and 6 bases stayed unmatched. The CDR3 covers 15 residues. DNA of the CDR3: TGCAGTGCTAGAGACTCTAGGACTAGGTCCTACGAGCAGTACTTC. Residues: CSARDSRTRSYEQYF.

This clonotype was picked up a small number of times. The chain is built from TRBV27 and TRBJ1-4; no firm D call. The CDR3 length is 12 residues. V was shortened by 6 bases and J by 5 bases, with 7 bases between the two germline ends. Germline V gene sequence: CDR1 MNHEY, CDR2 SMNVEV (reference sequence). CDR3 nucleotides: TGTGCCAGCAGCCCAAGAAATGAAAAACTGTTTTTT. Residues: CASSPRNEKLFF.

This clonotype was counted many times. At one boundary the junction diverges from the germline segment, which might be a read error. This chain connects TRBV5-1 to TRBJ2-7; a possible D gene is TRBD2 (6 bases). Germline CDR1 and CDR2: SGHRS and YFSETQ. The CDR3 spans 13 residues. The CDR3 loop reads CASSLAAGYEQYF. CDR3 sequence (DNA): TGTGCCAGCAGCTTAGCGGCCGGGTACGAGCAGTACTTC. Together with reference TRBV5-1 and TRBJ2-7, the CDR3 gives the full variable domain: KAGVTQTPRYLIKTRGQQVTLSCSPISGHRSVSWYQQTPGQGLQFLFEYFSETQRNKGNFPGRFSGRQFSNSRSEMNVSTLELGDSALYLCASSLAAGYEQYFGPGTRLTVT.

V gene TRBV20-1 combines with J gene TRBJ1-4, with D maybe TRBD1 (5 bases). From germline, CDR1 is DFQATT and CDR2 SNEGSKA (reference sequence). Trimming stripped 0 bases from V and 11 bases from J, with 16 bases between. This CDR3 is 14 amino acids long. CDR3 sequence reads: CSARDLGTADKLFF. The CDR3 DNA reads TGCAGTGCTAGAGATCTCGGGACGGCGGACAAACTGTTTTTT.

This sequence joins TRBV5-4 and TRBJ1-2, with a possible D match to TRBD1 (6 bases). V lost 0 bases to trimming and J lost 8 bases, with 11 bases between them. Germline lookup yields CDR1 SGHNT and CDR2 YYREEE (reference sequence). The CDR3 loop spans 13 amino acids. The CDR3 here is CASSLGGAFGYTF. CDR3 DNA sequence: TGTGCCAGCAGCTTGGGGGGGGCGTTCGGCTACACCTTC.

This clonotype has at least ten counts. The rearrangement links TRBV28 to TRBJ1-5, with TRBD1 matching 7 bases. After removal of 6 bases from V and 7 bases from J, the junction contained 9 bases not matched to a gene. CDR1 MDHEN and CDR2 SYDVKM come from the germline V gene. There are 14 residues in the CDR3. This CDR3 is CASRDPGDRQPQHF. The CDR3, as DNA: TGTGCCAGCAGAGATCCCGGGGACAGACAGCCCCAGCATTTT.

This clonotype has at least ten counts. In DNA, the CDR3 is TGCGCCAGCAGCCGGATGGCCGAACAGCCCCAGCATTTT. Translated, it gives CASSRMAEQPQHF. The chain carries TRBV4-1 and TRBJ1-5; D gene unclear. Germline values: CDR1 MGHRA, CDR2 YSYEKL. This CDR3 is built from 13 residues. With 4 bases removed from V and 7 bases from J, the gap between germline ends came to 11 bases.

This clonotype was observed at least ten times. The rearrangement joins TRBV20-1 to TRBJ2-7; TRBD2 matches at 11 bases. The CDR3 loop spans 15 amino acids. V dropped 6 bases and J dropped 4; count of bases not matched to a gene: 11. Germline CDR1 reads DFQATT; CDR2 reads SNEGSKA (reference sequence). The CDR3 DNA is TGCAGTGCAGCAACTATAGCGGGAGGGCGGTACGAGCAGTACTTC. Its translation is CSAATIAGGRYEQYF.

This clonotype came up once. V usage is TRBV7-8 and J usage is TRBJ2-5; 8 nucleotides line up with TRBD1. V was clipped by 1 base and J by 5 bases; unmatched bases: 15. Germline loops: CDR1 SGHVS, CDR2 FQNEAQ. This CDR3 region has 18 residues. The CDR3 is CASSLGLGQGASSETQYF. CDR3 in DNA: TGTGCCAGCAGCTTAGGCCTAGGACAGGGAGCGTCCAGTGAGACCCAGTACTTC.

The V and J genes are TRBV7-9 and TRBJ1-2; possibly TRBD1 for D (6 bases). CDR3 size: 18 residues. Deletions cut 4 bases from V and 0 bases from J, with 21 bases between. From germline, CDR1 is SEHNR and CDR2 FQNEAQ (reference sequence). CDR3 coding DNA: TGTGCCAGCAGCTCCCCTAGCGGGACAAGGATTACTAACTATGGCTACACCTTC. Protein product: CASSSPSGTRITNYGYTF. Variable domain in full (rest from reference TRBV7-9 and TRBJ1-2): DTGVSQNPRHKITKRGQNVTFRCDPISEHNRLYWYRQTLGQGPEFLTYFQNEAQLEKSRLLSDRFSAERPKGSFSTLEIQRTEQGDSAMYLCASSSPSGTRITNYGYTFGSGTRLTVV.

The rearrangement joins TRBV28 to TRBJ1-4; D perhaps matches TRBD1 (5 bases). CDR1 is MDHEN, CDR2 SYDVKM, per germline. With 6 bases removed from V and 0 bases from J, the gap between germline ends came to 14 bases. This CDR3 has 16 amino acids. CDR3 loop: CASSLSGPSTNEKLFF. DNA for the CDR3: TGTGCCAGCAGCCTCTCGGGGCCGTCAACTAATGAAAAACTGTTTTTT.